This T cell receptor beta chain comes out of a study of regulatory T cells in long-lasting Graves disease (dated by TCRdb to about 2021). In the study overall: Patients with newly diagnosed Graves' disease had been on antithyroid drugs for under 3 months. Peripheral blood TCR sequencing and RNA sequencing compared persistent Graves' disease patients with newly diagnosed Graves' disease patients. The study was conducted in China and was registered as a clinical trial. A total of roughly 35 samples were covered by TCR sequencing, comprising roughly 13 persistent and 20 newly diagnosed Graves' disease patients.

This clonotype was detected many times. No antigen is known for it. No clone much larger than this one lies a single base away; base qualities are absent. The label giving this sample's time point can be read as: newly diagnosed GD, antithyroid drugs for less than 3 months. RNA was extracted from PBMCs in TRIzol for both TCR sequencing and RNA sequencing. The diagnosis of Graves' disease followed American Thyroid Association guidelines. Patients were recruited from an endocrinology department in Xi'an, China. Each patient gave approximately 9.7 milliliters of peripheral blood, collected in an EDTA anticoagulant tube. Ficoll Paque Plus density gradient separation was used to isolate PBMCs, and no additional T cell sorting was done. An Agilent 2100 Bioanalyzer and agarose gel were used to assess RNA quality, and a NanoDrop 2000 was used to measure RNA concentration. The receptor library was made with multiplex PCR. Reads for this sample came from an Illumina HiSeq 4000. To build TCR beta libraries, CDR3 regions were amplified by Arm-PCR using iRepertoire HTBI primers. Before sequencing, the PCR products underwent gel purification. Per the authors' processing: Across samples, around 62 TRBV and 13 to 15 TRBJ segments were identified and used for gene usage analysis of CDR3 amino acid clonotypes. COPE and FqMerger were used to merge filtered high-quality paired reads into contigs. BLAST was used to align contigs to IMGT TRBV, TRBD and TRBJ reference genes, with CDR3 defined following IMGT. Any clonotype with a frequency above 0.1% was classified as a highly expanded clone. Shannon entropy was used to measure repertoire diversity, and the Gini coefficient was used to measure V-J evenness. Clonotypes shared by more than one individual were considered public. In-frame beta chains were kept once TCRdb had trimmed the public reads at Q25 with fastp and called clones with MiXCR. Each entry merges the rows of one CDR3 protein and shows their most common DNA and genes. Clone size and V and J calls follow TCRdb, not the original study. This sample is represented by over 350,000 distinct CDR3 sequences; approximately 14% of them were singletons. Together, the top ten hold under 20% of the sample.

Clipping removes 5 bases from V and 0 bases from J, with 12 as the unmatched junction base count. CDR1 MDHEN and CDR2 SYDVKM are derived from the germline V gene. The CDR3 runs 18 residues from the cysteine to the phenylalanine. Of all the DNA, just the CDR3 is kept, 54 bases in frame from base 1. On the study overall, not on this receptor specifically: Sequencing and analysis were restricted to the TCR beta chain. Peripheral blood alone was examined, since thyroid tissue, which constituted the primary lesion, could not be accessed. Persistent disease showed preferential use of TRBV28, TRBJ1-2 and TRBJ2-5, whereas newly diagnosed disease favored TRBV20-1 and TRBJ2-1. Patients with persistent disease shared more public clonotypes (around 3,000) than newly diagnosed patients did (approximately 990). The authors noted that the small sample size was a limitation that may lower accuracy. Persistent Graves' disease patients showed lower TCR Shannon entropy and fewer highly expanded clones than newly diagnosed patients, suggesting clonal expansion.

This same sample was also taken into another study, of T cells in Graves' hyperthyroidism and ophthalmopathy. In that second paper, the authors write: Stable Graves' hyperthyroidism was defined as no progression to ophthalmopathy during 18 months of follow-up. The hyperthyroidism patients were between 18 and 65 years old and newly diagnosed, with a disease duration of less than 2 months. The study excluded patients with uncontrolled infections, other autoimmune diseases, pregnancy or lactation. Diagnoses relied on clinical symptoms, serum thyroxine and TRAb, thyroid ultrasound and orbital computed tomography. The TCR CDR3 was subjected to a first round of RT-PCR using the HTBI primer set and the Qiagen OneStep RT-PCR kit. Most expanded thyroid clonotypes (frequency above 0.001) were also found in blood, which suggests that blood repertoires may mirror thyroid immune responses. Ophthalmopathy was separated from stable hyperthyroidism by a 13 V-J signature model, with 85% to 90% sensitivity and 81% to 83% specificity obtained in cross-validation and 80%/75% obtained in testing. In validation, the model predicted progression to ophthalmopathy with approximately 69% sensitivity and about 73% specificity, a median of 6.5 months before onset. TCR V-J signatures able to tell the groups apart were searched for in a discovery cohort of 100 patients, of whom over 40 had Graves' ophthalmopathy and 55 to 60 had stable Graves' hyperthyroidism. An independent validation cohort of 18 to 20 hyperthyroidism patients and about 16 patients who later progressed to ophthalmopathy tested prospective prediction of ophthalmopathy. The approximately 100 discovery patients were randomly divided into training and test sets at a 7:3 ratio. In addition, the study compared T-cell repertoires in thyroid tissue and in blood from several Graves' hyperthyroidism patients. After sampling, hyperthyroidism patients received methimazole starting at 30 mg daily, and ophthalmopathy patients received high-dose intravenous methylprednisolone. Libraries were constructed in a second round of multiplex PCR, after which size selection and purification were carried out. Libraries were sequenced paired-end with 100 bp reads on an Illumina HiSeq2000. Raw data were processed with SOAPnuke, discarding reads with adapters, uncalled bases, mean Phred below 15, or no exact constant-primer or identifier match. COPE v1.2.5 was used to merge high-quality paired reads, and clonotypes were defined as unique nucleotide sequences. Clonotypes were aligned to IMGT TRBV, TRBD and TRBJ reference segments using MiTCR v1.1. Only V-J combinations with frequency above 0.0001, covering about 99% of repertoires, were analysed. A TCS score was defined as the ratio of F50 (clonal expansion) to E x V (chaos), with BLOSUM62-based TCRdist applied between CDR3 peptides within each V-J. Welch's t-statistics and random forest reduced around 510 V-J features to 13, which were used in a naive Bayes classifier (R e1071). No statistical method was used to set the sample size in advance, and investigators knew the group allocation. TCR Vbeta CDR3 sequencing of 135 peripheral blood samples (fewer than 45 ophthalmopathy, 75 to 80 hyperthyroidism and roughly 17 progressor patients) is reported in the paper.

In this chain, TRBV28 is recombined with TRBJ2-1, and TRBD1 matches 8 of the central bases. This TCR came from a woman aged 50 to 60 with Graves disease. Donor details come from another sample of the same person, matched by shared clones. Sample: peripheral blood mononuclear cells (PBMCs), taken at new diagnosis, from a patient treated with antithyroid drugs. Here the CDR3 is given as CASSTGTGHLSSYNEQFF. The DNA sequence is TGTGCCAGCAGTACTGGGACAGGCCATTTAAGCTCCTACAATGAGCAGTTCTTC.